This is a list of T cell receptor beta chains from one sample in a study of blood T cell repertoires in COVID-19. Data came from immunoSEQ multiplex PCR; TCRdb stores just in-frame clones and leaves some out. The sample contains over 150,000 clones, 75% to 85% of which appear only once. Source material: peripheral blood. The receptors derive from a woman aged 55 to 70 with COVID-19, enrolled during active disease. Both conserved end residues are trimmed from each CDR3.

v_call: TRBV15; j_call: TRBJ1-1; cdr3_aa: ATSRGQANTEAF
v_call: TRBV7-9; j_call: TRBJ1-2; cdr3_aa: ASSVGGSTGAHYGYT
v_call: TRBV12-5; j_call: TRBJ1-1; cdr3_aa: ASSTGGRMNTEAF
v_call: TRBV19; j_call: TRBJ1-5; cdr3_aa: ASSPGEGGNQPQH
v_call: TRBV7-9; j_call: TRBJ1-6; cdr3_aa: ASSLAFGASDNSPLH
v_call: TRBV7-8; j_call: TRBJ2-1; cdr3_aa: ASSTTGGGYNEQF
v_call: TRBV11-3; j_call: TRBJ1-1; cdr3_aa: ASSLDGRAGRDEAF
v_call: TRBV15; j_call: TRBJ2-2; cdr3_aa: ATSRGGRETGELF
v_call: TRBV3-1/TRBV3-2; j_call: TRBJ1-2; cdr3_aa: ASSQVLGGQNYGYT
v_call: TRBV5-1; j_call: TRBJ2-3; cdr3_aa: ASSWTGAERTDTQY
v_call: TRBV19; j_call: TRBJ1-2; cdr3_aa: ASSPRQNYGYT
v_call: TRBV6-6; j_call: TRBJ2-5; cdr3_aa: ASSSTGNQETQY
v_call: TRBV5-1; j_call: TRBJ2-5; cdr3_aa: ASSSGTGSQTQY
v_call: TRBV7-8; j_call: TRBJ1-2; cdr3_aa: ASSLGGMSGYT
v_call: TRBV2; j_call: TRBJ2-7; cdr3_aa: ASRTAIYEQY
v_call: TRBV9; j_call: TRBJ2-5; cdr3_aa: ASSIGTGAIEETQY